This T cell receptor (beta chain) was sequenced in a study of regulatory T cells in long-lasting Graves disease. Overall study results and limits: Persistent patients had more shared public clonotypes (around 2,800) than new patients (approximately 920).

The time point was: newly diagnosed GD, antithyroid drugs for less than 3 months. RNA extracted from PBMCs served as the sequencing template. There are 15 residues in the CDR3. V shed 8 bases and J 4 bases; nucleotides not matched to a gene: 11. Construction of the TCR beta libraries employed iRepertoire HTBI primers in conjunction with Arm-PCR of CDR3 regions. TCRdb called the multiplex PCR reads again in MiXCR, with one record for every CDR3 protein. The data hold roughly 260,000 distinct CDR3 sequences, with more than 15% observed a single time. This clonotype has at least ten counts. The antigen is unknown. These same data were also listed under a study on T cells in Graves' hyperthyroidism and ophthalmopathy.

This TCR came from a woman aged 25 to 39 with Graves disease. The material was peripheral blood mononuclear cells (PBMCs), obtained at new diagnosis, from a patient treated with antithyroid drugs. This chain joins TRBV12-3 or TRBV12-4 and TRBJ1-1, with 9 bases lining up with TRBD1. CDR3 amino acids: CASQFTGTGLTEAFF. The CDR3 nucleotides are TGTGCCAGCCAATTTACCGGGACAGGGCTCACTGAAGCTTTCTTT.